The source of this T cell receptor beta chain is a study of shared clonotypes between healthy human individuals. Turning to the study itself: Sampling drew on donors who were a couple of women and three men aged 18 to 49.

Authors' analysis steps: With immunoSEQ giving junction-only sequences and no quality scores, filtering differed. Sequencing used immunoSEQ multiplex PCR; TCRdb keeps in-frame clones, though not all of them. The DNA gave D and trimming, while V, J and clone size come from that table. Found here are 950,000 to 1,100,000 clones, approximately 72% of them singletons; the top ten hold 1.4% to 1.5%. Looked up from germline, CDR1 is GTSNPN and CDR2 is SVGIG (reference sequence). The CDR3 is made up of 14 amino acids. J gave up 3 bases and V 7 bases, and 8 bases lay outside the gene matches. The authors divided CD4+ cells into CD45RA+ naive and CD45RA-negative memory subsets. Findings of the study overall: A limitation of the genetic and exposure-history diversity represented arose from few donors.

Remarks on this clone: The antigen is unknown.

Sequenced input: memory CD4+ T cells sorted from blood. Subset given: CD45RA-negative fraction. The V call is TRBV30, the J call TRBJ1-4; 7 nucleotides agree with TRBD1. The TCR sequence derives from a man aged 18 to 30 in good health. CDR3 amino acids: CALLKTGSNEKLFF. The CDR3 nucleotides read TGTGCCTTACTAAAGACAGGGTCTAATGAAAAACTGTTTTTT.